The sequence of this T cell receptor (beta chain) was determined in a study of T cell repertoires in cytomegalovirus infection. Across the whole study: Shared public TCR beta signatures pointed to both CMV infection and a matching HLA type.

The CDR3 covers 14 residues. Trimming cost V 5 bases and J 0 bases, with 11 bases left between them. Looked up from germline, CDR1 is SGHVS and CDR2 is FQNEAQ. Whole-study results and caveats: Public TCR beta family frequency separated CMV-and-HLA carriers, including in an independent cohort. Dominant in the ex vivo response were TCR beta clonotypes restricted by HLA-C and specific for CMV.

Points on this clonotype: Its target is unknown.

TCRdb itself ran the reads through MiXCR, one entry per CDR3 protein. Seen here are around 100,000 distinct CDR3 sequences, approximately 17% observed once, and the top ten hold less than 10%. This TCR derives from a human donor in good health (CMV status not recorded). Some clones in this sample may be carry-over from other donors' samples. The sequenced sample consisted of PBMCs. This chain connects TRBV7-8 to TRBJ2-7, with a weak D call TRBD1 (5 bases). CDR3 bases: TGTGCCAGCAGCCGTGACAGAGACTCCTACGAGCAGTACTTC. Translated: CASSRDRDSYEQYF.